This T cell receptor (beta chain) was recorded in a study of blood T cell repertoires in COVID-19. The wider study: Samples taken during acute and convalescent COVID-19 were collected in the United States, Italy and Spain. Sample material is recorded as cDNA or gDNA derived from T cells, B-cell-depleted T cells, or PBMCs.

Germline V gene lookup returns CDR1 SGHNT and CDR2 YYREEE (reference sequence). The CDR3 is 15 residues long. V gave up 0 bases and J gave up 5 bases, with 14 bases separating them. Original data processing: Researchers report that nucleated cell counts were estimated from reference gene primer amplification. Produced via immunoSEQ multiplex PCR; TCRdb's table is partial and in-frame only. That table gives V, J and clone size, and the DNA gave D and trimming. The repertoire holds 55,000 to 70,000 clones, with about four fifths as singletons. The receptor comes from a woman older than 75 with acute or convalescent COVID-19. The sample consisted of peripheral blood. The chain combines TRBV5-4 with TRBJ1-1; D might be TRBD1 (6 bases). The CDR3 spells CASSLARGAVTEAFF. The CDR3 nucleotides read TGTGCCAGCAGCTTGGCCCGGGGGGCTGTGACTGAAGCTTTCTTT.